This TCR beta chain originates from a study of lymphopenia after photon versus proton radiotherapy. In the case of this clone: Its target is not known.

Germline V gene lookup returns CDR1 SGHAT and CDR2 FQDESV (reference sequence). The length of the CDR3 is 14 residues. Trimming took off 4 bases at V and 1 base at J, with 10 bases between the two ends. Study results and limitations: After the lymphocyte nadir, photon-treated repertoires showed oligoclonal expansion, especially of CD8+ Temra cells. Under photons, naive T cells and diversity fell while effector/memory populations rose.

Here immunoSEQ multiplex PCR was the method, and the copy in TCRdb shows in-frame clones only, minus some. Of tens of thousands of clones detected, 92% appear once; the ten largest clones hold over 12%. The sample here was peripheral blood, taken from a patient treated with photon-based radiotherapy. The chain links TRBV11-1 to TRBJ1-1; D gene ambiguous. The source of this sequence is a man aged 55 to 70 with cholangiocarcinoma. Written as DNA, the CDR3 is TGTGCCAGCAGCTACGAACTCCAGAACACTGAAGCTTTCTTT. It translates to CASSYELQNTEAFF.